This T cell receptor beta chain was obtained from a study of blood T cell repertoires in COVID-19. Study background: The United States, Italy and Spain supplied acute and convalescent COVID-19 samples. The cDNA or gDNA used as material had been derived from T cells, B-cell-depleted T cells, or PBMCs.

Under the authors' procedure: How many nucleated cells were present was estimated from reference gene primer amplification. Profiled with immunoSEQ multiplex PCR; TCRdb holds only in-frame clones, not every one. Clonal size and the V and J genes are those of that table, whereas D and trimming came from the DNA. The profile covers around 150,000 clones, with 86% appearing a single time and roughly 3.5% taken by the ten largest. There are 14 residues in the CDR3. Germline V gives CDR1 MDHEN, CDR2 SYDVKM. V lost 8 bases and J lost 7, with 20 bases in between. V and J are TRBV28 and TRBJ1-1; D not resolved. The source is a man in his 70s with acute or convalescent COVID-19. Input material: peripheral blood. The CDR3 region is CASCIEITRGEAFF. The CDR3 DNA follows: TGTGCCAGCTGTATTGAGATTACGCGCGGTGAAGCTTTCTTT. Filled out from reference TRBV28 and TRBJ1-1, the complete variable domain reads DVKVTQSSRYLVKRTGEKVFLECVQDMDHENMFWYRQDPGLGLRLIYFSYDVKMKEKGDIPEGYSVSREKKERFSLILESASTNQTSMYLCASCIEITRGEAFFGQGTRLTVV.